What follows are 9 T cell receptor beta chains derived from one specimen sequenced in a study of glioma-infiltrating T cells (dated by TCRdb to 2015 to 2016). Sequencing used an Illumina MiSeq. TCR alpha and beta CDR3 regions were amplified with the iRepertoire nested amplicon-rescue multiplex PCR (arm-PCR) platform from RNA. TCRdb reran the public reads through fastp at Q25 and MiXCR, keeping productive beta chains. Rows matching on CDR3 protein sequence are summarized as one entry with the most common DNA and genes. The sample includes about 22,000 distinct CDR3 sequences, with approximately 23% observed a single time. The ten most abundant clones make up approximately 14% of the sample. The sequencing input was glioma tissue, nonneoplastic brain tissue, or PBMCs (not recorded which). The origin of the receptors is a human donor with low-grade glioma or glioblastoma, undergoing nonglioma brain surgery, or in good health (not recorded which).

This clonotype was found a few times. The rearrangement uses TRBV19 and TRBJ1-1; 7 nucleotides match TRBD1. After removal of 2 bases from V and 5 bases from J, the junction contained 5 bases not matched to a gene. Per the germline V gene, CDR1 is LNHDA and CDR2 is SQIVND (reference sequence). This CDR3 has 14 amino acids. This chain's CDR3 is CASSIRTGVTEAFF. The CDR3 DNA is TGTGCCAGTAGTATACGAACAGGGGTAACTGAAGCTTTCTTT.

The table lists this clonotype with a few counts. The chain has TRBV19 and TRBJ1-6, with D uncertain. Germline CDR1 reads LNHDA; CDR2 reads SQIVND (reference sequence). The CDR3 loop spans 14 amino acids. Trimming shortened V by 3 bases and J by 0 bases, and 3 bases separated the two germline ends. The CDR3 reads CASSILSYNSPLHF. The CDR3 DNA follows: TGTGCCAGTAGTATTCTCTCCTATAATTCACCCCTCCACTTT.

This clonotype has a count of ten or more. The genes are TRBV6-1 and TRBJ1-2; D might be TRBD1 (6 bases). Trimming left V 6 bases short and J 6 bases short, with 17 bases between. The CDR3 runs 14 residues. The germline CDR1 and CDR2 sequences are MNHNS and SASEGT. Written as DNA, the CDR3 is TGTGCCAGCAGGGACTCCGGATCAGGGGATGGCTACACCTTC. Translating gives CASRDSGSGDGYTF.

This clonotype was counted a few times. The chain has TRBV12-3 or TRBV12-4 and TRBJ2-7; TRBD2 matches at 9 bases. CDR3 size: 17 residues. The J segment lost 4 bases and the V segment lost 1 base, leaving 11 bases of the junction unmatched. The CDR3 protein is CASSLGGSGGPYYEQYF. The DNA of the CDR3 is TGTGCCAGCAGTTTAGGGGGTAGCGGGGGACCCTATTACGAGCAGTACTTC.

In this sample, this clonotype turned up many times. The genes are TRBV7-3 and TRBJ2-1; the D gene is possibly TRBD2 (6 bases). CDR1 and CDR2 from the germline V gene are SGHTA and FQGTGA. This CDR3 is 12 amino acids long. V was pared by 5 bases and J by 16 bases, with 18 bases between. In DNA, the CDR3 is TGTGCCAGCAGCCCCGAGTCCGGGACTCCTTTCTTC. Protein product: CASSPESGTPFF. Based on the CDR3 plus reference TRBV7-3 and TRBJ2-1, the full variable domain is GAGVSQTPSNKVTEKGKYVELRCDPISGHTALYWYRQSLGQGPEFLIYFQGTGAADDSGLPNDRFFAVRPEGSVSTLKIQRTERGDSAVYLCASSPESGTPFFGPGTRLTVL.

This clonotype has a single count. One base away lies a much larger clone, so this may be a sequencing read error. J is TRBJ2-1 and V is TRBV6-6, with D perhaps given as TRBD1 or TRBD2 (6 bases each). Germline V gives CDR1 MNHNY, CDR2 SVGAGI (reference sequence). The CDR3 consists of 15 residues. CDR3 in DNA: TGTGCCAGCAGGAACGACAGGAGGGAATTAGACGAGCAGCTCTTC. Protein product: CASRNDRRELDEQLF.

This chain joins TRBV6-2 or TRBV6-3 and TRBJ2-7; 8 positions match TRBD1. The CDR3 runs 13 residues. CDR1 and CDR2 (germline): MNHEY, SVGEGT. V was clipped by 7 bases and J by 3 bases; unmatched bases: 5. CDR3: CASTATGGYEQYF. CDR3 sequence (DNA): TGTGCCAGCACAGCAACAGGGGGCTACGAGCAGTACTTC.

The CDR3 protein is CASSLEYSDTQYF. In DNA, the CDR3 is TGTGCCAGCAGCTTAGAGTATTCAGATACGCAGTATTTT. The J gene is TRBJ2-3, the V gene TRBV7-3; no clear D. Germline loops: CDR1 SGHTA, CDR2 FQGTGA. Between the trimmed V and J ends, which lost 2 bases and 4 bases, there was a span of 7 bases. This CDR3 has 13 residues. The complete variable domain, with remaining parts taken from reference TRBV7-3 and TRBJ2-3, reads GAGVSQTPSNKVTEKGKYVELRCDPISGHTALYWYRQSLGQGPEFLIYFQGTGAADDSGLPNDRFFAVRPEGSVSTLKIQRTERGDSAVYLCASSLEYSDTQYFGPGTRLTVL.

This sequence joins TRBV10-1 and TRBJ1-1; no clear D. The CDR3 spans 14 residues. The germline V and J ends were trimmed by 0 bases and 7 bases, with 12 bases remaining between them. Germline CDR1 reads WNHNN; CDR2 reads SYGVQD (reference sequence). The CDR3 loop is CASSESGPKVEAFF. CDR3 nucleotides: TGCGCCAGCAGTGAGTCCGGCCCTAAGGTTGAAGCTTTCTTT.